This T cell receptor beta chain was recorded in a study of shared clonotypes between healthy human individuals. This clone appeared a single time. Sequenced by immunoSEQ multiplex PCR; TCRdb stores in-frame clones only, minus some. The table lists some 1,400,000 clones, approximately 97% of them singletons. The trim removed 0 bases at V and 3 bases at J, leaving 5 bases unmatched. CDR3 length equals 15 residues. The germline gives CDR1 SGHRS, CDR2 YFSETQ. The sequencing sample was made of naive CD4+ T cells sorted from blood. Described subset: CD45RA+ positively selected. The J gene is TRBJ2-5, the V gene TRBV5-1; 7 nucleotides align to TRBD1. The TCR sequence derives from a man aged 25-40 years in good health. The DNA of the CDR3 is TGCGCCAGCAGCTTGGCGCTGGACAGGAAAGAGACCCAGTACTTC. Protein: CASSLALDRKETQYF.